Below are 5 T cell receptor beta chains sequenced from a single sample in a study of T cell repertoires in cytomegalovirus infection. TCRdb re-derived calls from the reads in MiXCR, one entry per CDR3 protein. The sample contains about 140,000 distinct CDR3 sequences, about 6% of which appear only once. The sequenced sample was PBMCs. These receptors all come from a human donor in good health (CMV status not recorded). Some clones in this sample may be carry-over from other donors' samples.

This clonotype was seen ten or more times. This chain connects TRBV11-2 to TRBJ2-3; no reliable D call. V dropped 0 bases and J dropped 6 bases, with 10 bases sitting between them. Germline lookup yields CDR1 SGHAT and CDR2 FQNNGV. This CDR3 has 14 amino acids. In DNA form, the CDR3 reads TGTGCCAGCAGCTTAGAGGGGTTTGGGGATACGCAGTATTTT. This translates into CASSLEGFGDTQYF.

The chain employs TRBV20-1 and TRBJ1-1; possible D gene TRBD1, 5 bases. Germline values: CDR1 DFQATT, CDR2 SNEGSKA (reference sequence). The CDR3 contains 15 residues. Trimming pared 7 bases from V and 6 bases from J, leaving 24 bases between. The CDR3 is CSVRGGGGGVSEAFF. The CDR3 nucleotides read TGCAGTGTCCGGGGGGGGGGGGGGGGAGTCTCTGAAGCTTTCTTT.

The J gene is TRBJ2-2, the V gene TRBV20-1; 14 bases map to TRBD2. With V trimmed by 0 bases and J by 5 bases, 11 bases remained unmatched. This CDR3 region has 19 residues. Germline V gene sequence: CDR1 DFQATT, CDR2 SNEGSKA (reference sequence). CDR3 loop: CSARDWKTSGGVGTGELFF. As DNA, the CDR3 is TGCAGTGCTAGAGATTGGAAGACTAGCGGGGGGGTGGGGACCGGGGAGCTGTTTTTT.

This clonotype appeared many times. The chain carries TRBV7-9 and TRBJ2-7; D gene uncertain. V lost 4 bases and J lost 4, with 14 bases in between. The CDR3 is made up of 14 amino acids. In germline, CDR1 is SEHNR, CDR2 FQNEAQ (reference sequence). Here the CDR3 reads CASSSEYSAYEQYF. The CDR3 coding sequence is TGTGCCAGCAGCTCAGAGTACTCAGCGTACGAGCAGTACTTC.

This clonotype came up many times. V is TRBV5-1 and J is TRBJ2-1; the D gene is possibly TRBD1 (6 bases). The germline V and J ends were trimmed by 0 bases and 8 bases, with 12 bases remaining between them. This CDR3 is built from 14 residues. Germline V CDR1 and CDR2: SGHRS, YFSETQ. The CDR3 DNA follows: TGCGCCAGCAGCTTGGAGTGGGGGCCCCATGAGCAGTTCTTC. It yields the protein CASSLEWGPHEQFF.